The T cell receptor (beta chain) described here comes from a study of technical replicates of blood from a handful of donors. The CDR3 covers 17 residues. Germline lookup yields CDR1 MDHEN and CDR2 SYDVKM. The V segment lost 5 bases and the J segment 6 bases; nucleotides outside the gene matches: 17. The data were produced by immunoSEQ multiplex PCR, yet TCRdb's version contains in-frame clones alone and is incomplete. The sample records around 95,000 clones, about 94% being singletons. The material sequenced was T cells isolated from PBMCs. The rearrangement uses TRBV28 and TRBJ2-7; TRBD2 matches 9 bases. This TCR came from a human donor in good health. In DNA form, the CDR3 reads TGTGCCAGCAGTCTCCCCGGGGGCGCGGGAGGGTGGGGCGAGCAGTACTTC. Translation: CASSLPGGAGGWGEQYF. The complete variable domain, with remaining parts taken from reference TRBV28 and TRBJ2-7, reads DVKVTQSSRYLVKRTGEKVFLECVQDMDHENMFWYRQDPGLGLRLIYFSYDVKMKEKGDIPEGYSVSREKKERFSLILESASTNQTSMYLCASSLPGGAGGWGEQYFGPGTRLTVT.